Shown below are 29 T cell receptor beta chains from a single sample sequenced in a study of blood T cell repertoires in COVID-19. Generated by immunoSEQ multiplex PCR, the TCRdb table keeps only in-frame clones and is missing some. The table has 350,000 to 550,000 clones, approximately 90% seen once. Sequences were obtained from PBMCs or T cells enriched from blood (not recorded which). The receptors were sampled from a young woman with acute COVID-19.

The J gene is TRBJ2-1, the V gene TRBV6-2 or TRBV6-3, with TRBD2 identical over 8 bases. Germline CDR1 reads MNHEY; CDR2 reads SVGEGT. CDR3 length: 17 amino acids. The V segment lost 5 bases and the J segment 0 bases; nucleotides outside the gene matches: 9. In DNA, the CDR3 is TGTGCCAGCAGTCTACGGGGGGGATCGAGCTCCTACAATGAGCAGTTCTTC. Protein: CASSLRGGSSSYNEQFF.

J is TRBJ2-5 and V is TRBV11-2; TRBD1 matches at 11 bases. This CDR3 is built from 16 residues. Germline lookup yields CDR1 SGHAT and CDR2 FQNNGV. Germline trimming cut 2 bases from V and 5 bases from J; bases unmatched to any gene: 7. The CDR3 nucleotides read TGTGCCAGCAGCTTACCGGACAGGGGGCGCGGGGAGACCCAGTACTTC. Translating gives CASSLPDRGRGETQYF.

V is TRBV3-1 (or the pseudogene TRBV3-2) and J is TRBJ2-5; the match to TRBD2 covers 12 bases. From germline, CDR1 is LGHDT and CDR2 YNNKEL (reference sequence). Germline trimming cut 6 bases from V and 4 bases from J; bases unmatched to any gene: 6. The CDR3 is 15 amino acids. The CDR3 here is CASRATSGGSETQYF. The CDR3 nucleotides read TGTGCCAGCAGAGCGACTAGCGGGGGATCAGAGACCCAGTACTTC.

This chain links TRBV13 with TRBJ2-7; maybe TRBD2 (5 bases). This CDR3 has 14 amino acids. CDR1 is PRHDT and CDR2 is FYEKMQ in the germline V gene (reference sequence). V lost 2 bases, J lost 5 bases, and 13 bases lay in between. The CDR3 is CASSLPARGHEQYF. The CDR3 DNA reads as TGTGCCAGCAGCTTACCAGCACGAGGGCACGAGCAGTACTTC.

The V gene is TRBV19, the J gene TRBJ2-5; D is possibly TRBD1 (6 bases). Germline CDR1 is LNHDA and CDR2 is SQIVND (reference sequence). V was cut by 3 bases and J by 1 base, with 12 bases left in between. The CDR3 covers 15 residues. CDR3 residues: CASSMGARGQETQYF. The CDR3 DNA sequence: TGTGCCAGTAGTATGGGCGCCAGGGGCCAAGAGACCCAGTACTTC. Together with reference TRBV19 and TRBJ2-5, the CDR3 gives the full variable domain: DGGITQSPKYLFRKEGQNVTLSCEQNLNHDAMYWYRQDPGQGLRLIYYSQIVNDFQKGDIAEGYSVSREKKESFPLTVTSAQKNPTAFYLCASSMGARGQETQYFGPGTRLLVL.

The chain recombines TRBV14 with TRBJ2-1; TRBD1 matches at 9 bases. Trimming took 1 base from V and 7 from J; bases not matched to a gene: 17. Germline-derived CDR1 and CDR2 are SGHDN and FVKESK. The CDR3 has 19 amino acids. The CDR3 reads CASSQGDRVRATAVNEQFF. The CDR3 DNA follows: TGTGCCAGCAGCCAAGGGGACAGGGTGAGGGCAACGGCGGTGAATGAGCAGTTCTTC.

The rearrangement uses TRBV7-3 and TRBJ2-3, with D tentatively TRBD1 (5 bases). Germline loops: CDR1 SGHTA, CDR2 FQGTGA. CDR3 length: 13 residues. V was cut by 2 bases and J by 5 bases, with 8 bases left in between. CDR3 region: CASSLGAGDTQYF. CDR3 nucleotide sequence: TGTGCCAGCAGCTTAGGGGCAGGAGATACGCAGTATTTT.

The chain couples TRBV9 to TRBJ2-7; possibly TRBD2 for D (5 bases). Germline lookup yields CDR1 SGDLS and CDR2 YYNGEE. The CDR3 runs 14 residues. V lost 1 base and J lost 6, with 14 bases in between. The CDR3 region is CASSVSPSRGEQYF. The CDR3 DNA follows: TGTGCCAGCAGCGTAAGTCCTAGCCGAGGCGAGCAGTACTTC.

V gene TRBV5-4 combines with J gene TRBJ2-7, with D perhaps matching TRBD1 (6 bases). The CDR3 has 15 amino acids. Deletions cut 2 bases from V and 0 bases from J, with 12 bases between. Germline V gene lookup returns CDR1 SGHNT and CDR2 YYREEE (reference sequence). For the CDR3, the DNA is TGTGCCAGCAGCTTAGGGGGTCTGAGCTCCTACGAGCAGTACTTC. Translation gives CASSLGGLSSYEQYF. The entire variable domain, with the rest obtained from reference TRBV5-4 and TRBJ2-7, is as follows: ETGVTQSPTHLIKTRGQQVTLRCSSQSGHNTVSWYQQALGQGPQFIFQYYREEENGRGNFPPRFSGLQFPNYSSELNVNALELDDSALYLCASSLGGLSSYEQYFGPGTRLTVT.

The chain recombines TRBV27 with TRBJ2-1; the match to TRBD2 covers 11 bases. Germline V gene sequence: CDR1 MNHEY, CDR2 SMNVEV (reference sequence). The V segment lost 7 bases and the J segment 3 bases; nucleotides outside the gene matches: 11. The CDR3 sequence is 17 residues long. The CDR3 loop reads CASTYTTSGSLYNEQFF. CDR3 DNA: TGTGCCAGCACCTATACAACTAGCGGGAGTCTCTACAATGAGCAGTTCTTC.

The genes are TRBV28 and TRBJ2-2; the match to TRBD2 covers 10 bases. V shed 1 base, J shed 4 bases, and the junction held 6 bases outside the gene matches. This CDR3 has 17 residues. Germline CDR1 and CDR2: MDHEN and SYDVKM. The CDR3 coding sequence is TGTGCCAGCAGTTTATTTTCTAGCGGGAGCGTCACCGGGGAGCTGTTTTTT. Amino acid sequence: CASSLFSSGSVTGELFF.

The chain combines TRBV10-3 with TRBJ2-7; 7 bases line up with TRBD1. This CDR3 is 15 amino acids long. Germline trimming cut 3 bases from V and 4 bases from J; bases unmatched to any gene: 9. Per the germline V gene, CDR1 is ENHRY and CDR2 is SYGVKD. The CDR3 bases are TGTGCCATCAGTGAACGACAGGGTCCGTGGTACGAGCAGTACTTC. Translation gives CAISERQGPWYEQYF.

The chain joins TRBV6-5 to TRBJ1-1, with D hard to call. The CDR3 runs to 13 residues. V was shortened by 4 bases and J by 4 bases, with 10 bases between the two germline ends. Germline loops: CDR1 MNHEY, CDR2 SVGAGI. In DNA form, the CDR3 reads TGTGCCAGCAGTTTTAGGGAGACCACTGAAGCTTTCTTT. Translation gives CASSFRETTEAFF.

This sequence joins TRBV6-2 or TRBV6-3 and TRBJ2-7; 9 bases agree with TRBD1. This CDR3 spans 15 amino acids. Per the germline V gene, CDR1 is MNHEY and CDR2 is SVGEGT. V was pared by 6 bases and J by 6 bases, with 12 bases of the junction left unmatched. This chain's CDR3 is CASSLSGTGRGEQYF. The CDR3 DNA follows: TGTGCCAGCAGCCTTTCCGGGACAGGGAGAGGCGAGCAGTACTTC.

The rearrangement joins TRBV10-1 to TRBJ2-2, with a weak D call TRBD2 (5 bases). The CDR3 is made up of 14 amino acids. Germline CDR1 and CDR2: WNHNN and SYGVQD (reference sequence). The V gene lost 2 bases and the J gene lost 7 bases, with 11 bases spanning the gap. CDR3 sequence reads: CASSEEPEVGELFF. The CDR3 coding sequence is TGCGCCAGCAGTGAGGAACCGGAGGTCGGGGAGCTGTTTTTT.

For this clone: Other DNA sequences in the sample encode the same CDR3. This chain links TRBV28 with TRBJ1-1; D ambiguous. The V gene's germline CDR1 is MDHEN and CDR2 SYDVKM. Trimming stripped 2 bases from V and 2 bases from J, with 3 bases between. The CDR3 is 12 residues long. The CDR3 spells CASSLSNTEAFF. CDR3 DNA sequence: TGTGCCAGCAGTTTAAGCAACACTGAAGCTTTCTTT.

The chain recombines TRBV5-4 with TRBJ1-2; D not certain. The CDR3 is made up of 14 amino acids. Germline CDR1 SGHNT, CDR2 YYREEE (reference sequence). V lost 0 bases and J 2 bases, leaving 8 bases between the germline ends. CDR3 amino acids: CASSLAGLNYGYTF. Here the CDR3 DNA reads TGTGCCAGCAGCTTGGCCGGTTTAAACTATGGCTACACCTTC.

The rearrangement links TRBV7-2 to TRBJ2-3; 8 nucleotides match TRBD2. V lost 3 bases and J lost 2; bases outside the gene matches: 4. CDR3 length: 15 amino acids. The germline V gene encodes CDR1 SGHTA and CDR2 FQGNSA. In nucleotides, the CDR3 is TGTGCCAGCAGCTTTCAGCGGGGGATCACAGATACGCAGTATTTT. Protein: CASSFQRGITDTQYF.

This clone was observed once. This chain uses TRBV2 with TRBJ2-7; 8 positions match TRBD1. The CDR3 spans 13 residues. With 6 bases clipped from V and 5 bases from J, the junction kept 6 bases outside the gene matches. Per germline, CDR1 SNHLY and CDR2 FYNNEI. For the CDR3, the DNA is TGTGCCAGCAGCCGACAGGGGATCCACGAGCAGTACTTC. Protein: CASSRQGIHEQYF.

This chain connects TRBV18 to TRBJ1-5, with D unclear. The V end was cut by 10 bases, the J end by 2 bases, with 9 bases between. Looked up from germline, CDR1 is KGHSH and CDR2 is LQKENI. This CDR3 region has 12 residues. The CDR3 nucleotides are TGTGCCACCACCGAGGGCAATCAGCCCCAGCATTTT. Its protein product is CATTEGNQPQHF.

The chain joins TRBV3-1 (or the pseudogene TRBV3-2) to TRBJ2-5; 9 nucleotides line up with TRBD2. The CDR3 is 16 amino acids. CDR1 is LGHDT, CDR2 YNNKEL, per germline (reference sequence). Trimming removed 0 bases from V and 5 bases from J; junction bases left unmatched: 7. The CDR3 bases are TGTGCCAGCAGCCAAGACTTAGCGGGAGTCATGGAGACCCAGTACTTC. This gives the protein CASSQDLAGVMETQYF.

This clone has only one observation. The chain carries TRBV7-8 and TRBJ1-5; no clear D. The germline V and J ends were trimmed by 4 bases and 4 bases, with 17 bases remaining between them. Germline lookup yields CDR1 SGHVS and CDR2 FQNEAQ. The CDR3 spans 16 residues. This chain's CDR3 is CASSSEPGISNQPQHF. The DNA of the CDR3 is TGTGCCAGCAGCTCGGAGCCCGGGATCTCGAATCAGCCCCAGCATTTT.

The chain carries TRBV28 and TRBJ1-5; TRBD1 might be the D (5 bases). Germline CDR1 reads MDHEN; CDR2 reads SYDVKM. V lost 7 bases and J 5 bases, leaving 12 bases between the germline ends. The CDR3 length is 13 residues. CDR3 DNA: TGTGCCAGCACTTCAGACAGAGATCAGCCCCAGCATTTT. Translating it yields CASTSDRDQPQHF.

The gene calls are TRBV7-9 and TRBJ1-1, with D perhaps matching TRBD1 (5 bases). Germline CDR1 and CDR2: SEHNR and FQNEAQ (reference sequence). The V end lost 4 bases, the J end lost 11 bases, and 14 bases lay between the germline ends. The CDR3 covers 12 residues. The CDR3 bases are TGTGCCAGCAGCTCGACAGCCGAAGGTGCTTTCTTT. It codes for CASSSTAEGAFF.

The chain has TRBV5-4 and TRBJ2-4; 11 bases line up with TRBD2. Trimming cost V 2 bases and J 6 bases; bases outside gene matches: 1. The CDR3 is made up of 14 amino acids. Germline loops: CDR1 SGHNT, CDR2 YYREEE (reference sequence). The CDR3 region is CASSFSGGANIQYF. Here the CDR3 DNA reads TGTGCCAGCAGCTTTAGCGGGGGGGCAAACATTCAGTACTTC.

The rearrangement links TRBV6-5 to TRBJ2-1; 7 positions match TRBD2. The CDR3 extends over 13 amino acids. Trimming at V came to 6 bases and at J to 4 bases, leaving 3 bases not matched to a gene. Germline CDR1 and CDR2: MNHEY and SVGAGI. As DNA, the CDR3 is TGTGCCAGCAGACGAGCGGGATACAATGAGCAGTTCTTC. Translating it yields CASRRAGYNEQFF.

The chain has TRBV25-1 and TRBJ2-2; no clear D. V dropped 1 base and J dropped 3 bases, with 6 bases sitting between them. Germline V gives CDR1 MGHDK, CDR2 SYGVNS. The CDR3 consists of 14 residues. The CDR3 loop reads CASSESTHTGELFF. Here the CDR3 DNA reads TGTGCCAGCAGTGAATCGACTCACACCGGGGAGCTGTTTTTT.

J is TRBJ1-1 and V is TRBV28, with 10 bases aligning to TRBD1. Germline values: CDR1 MDHEN, CDR2 SYDVKM. Losses at the gene ends were 5 bases for V and 11 bases for J; bases not matched to a gene: 11. CDR3 length: 14 residues. The CDR3 region has the DNA TGTGCCAGCAGTCCCGGACAGGGGGTTGGTTTGGCTTTCTTT. Residues: CASSPGQGVGLAFF.

A remark on this clone: The junction shows a germline mismatch at one end, possibly a read error. The chain couples TRBV29-1 to TRBJ2-7; possible D gene TRBD1, 6 bases. Germline V gene data show CDR1 as SQVTM and CDR2 as ANQGSEA. CDR3 length: 11 residues. DNA for the CDR3: TGCAGCGTTGAAGATCTTAAGGACAGATGGTTC. Protein product: CSVEDLKDRWF.